In this sample, the clone carrying this T cell receptor beta chain turned up a few times. What it binds is unknown. cDNA molecules, individually, were tagged with unique molecular identifiers. TCRdb reanalysed the 5' RACE reads using MiXCR and keeps one entry per CDR3 protein. The table records roughly 100,000 distinct CDR3 sequences, roughly 13% of them present only once. This sample was included in a study of early T cells in non-severe SARS-CoV-2 infection. About the study: Investigators sequenced bulk RNA drawn from unsorted whole blood, and chains remained unpaired.

CDR1 KGHDR and CDR2 SFDVKD come from the germline V gene. V lost 4 bases to trimming and J lost 2 bases, with 18 bases between them. CDR3 length: 17 amino acids. Study observations and caveats: VDJdb-based matching was biased toward anti-spike CD8 responses and missed private and CD4 specificities.

This clonotype was obtained from an adult who was a healthcare worker with PCR-confirmed SARS-CoV-2 infection or an uninfected control (not recorded which). The sequenced sample was whole blood. The J gene is TRBJ2-3, the V gene TRBV24-1, with D tentatively TRBD1 (7 bases). This CDR3 reads CATSEHGQAGPTDTQYF. The DNA for the CDR3 is TGTGCCACCAGTGAGCACGGACAGGCGGGACCCACAGATACGCAGTATTTT.